These 25 T cell receptor beta chains originate from one sample sequenced in a study of CD8+CD57+ T cells in acquired aplastic anemia. Whoever was chosen for sequencing had shown CD8+CD57+ cell expansion by flow cytometry. Genomic DNA acted as the template from which TCR beta VDJ combination and CDR3 sequence profiling were carried out. TCRdb re-called the reads through MiXCR, storing one row per CDR3 protein. The sample shows 120,000 or so distinct CDR3 sequences, nearly 40% of them seen only once. Sequenced sample: sorted CD4+, CD8+, or CD8+CD57+ T cells (not recorded which) from PBMCs. The source is a human donor with aplastic anemia.

The chain combines TRBV7-9 with TRBJ1-2; D uncertain. The germline gives CDR1 SEHNR, CDR2 FQNEAQ (reference sequence). The CDR3 totals 13 residues. V lost 7 bases and J lost 7, with 16 bases in between. CDR3 sequence reads: CASTHAGWSGYTF. The CDR3 DNA reads TGTGCCAGCACCCACGCGGGGTGGAGTGGCTACACCTTC.

This clonotype showed up many times. The chain is built from TRBV7-9 and TRBJ1-1, with 7 bases aligning to TRBD1. With 5 bases clipped from V and 0 bases from J, the junction kept 3 bases outside the gene matches. Per the germline V gene, CDR1 is SEHNR and CDR2 is FQNEAQ (reference sequence). This CDR3 comprises 14 residues. Here the CDR3 DNA reads TGTGCCAGCAGCGTCGGGACAGTGAACACTGAAGCTTTCTTT. Amino acid sequence: CASSVGTVNTEAFF.

Details on this clonotype: A much more abundant neighbour one base away suggests this may be a read error. This sequence joins TRBV5-4 and TRBJ1-2, with D unclear. Between the trimmed V and J ends, which lost 0 bases and 4 bases, there was a span of 7 bases. This CDR3 has 13 amino acids. Germline values: CDR1 SGHNT, CDR2 YYREEE (reference sequence). The CDR3 bases are TGTGCCAGCAGCTTGGCACAGAGCTATGGCTACACCTTC. As protein: CASSLAQSYGYTF.

The V gene is TRBV6-5, the J gene TRBJ2-3; tentative D call: TRBD1 (6 bases). V gave up 2 bases and J gave up 8 bases, with 17 bases separating them. Germline V gene sequence: CDR1 MNHEY, CDR2 SVGAGI. The CDR3 runs to 15 residues. The CDR3 is CASSYGGEVKGTQYF. CDR3 nucleotide sequence: TGTGCCAGCAGTTACGGGGGCGAAGTGAAAGGTACGCAGTATTTT.

This chain joins TRBV11-2 and TRBJ2-1; 8 bases map to TRBD1. CDR1 SGHAT and CDR2 FQNNGV come from the germline V gene. This CDR3 is 16 amino acids long. The ends lost 1 base at V and 7 bases at J; junction bases unmatched: 9. The CDR3 sequence: CASSLGTGSFGNEQFF. CDR3 nucleotides: TGTGCCAGCAGCTTAGGGACAGGGAGTTTTGGGAATGAGCAGTTCTTC.

This clonotype was seen a few times. This may be a read error, as it is one base from a much larger clone. The genes are TRBV4-3 and TRBJ1-2; D possibly corresponds to TRBD1 (5 bases). The CDR3 spans 11 residues. CDR1 and CDR2 (germline): LGHNA, YSLEER. The DNA for the CDR3 is TGCGCCAGCAGCGGGACTGGAGGCTACATCTTC. Protein sequence: CASSGTGGYIF.

The chain has TRBV5-4 and TRBJ2-2, with 8 nucleotides matching TRBD1. V trimming: 3 bases; J trimming: 3 bases; junction bases outside the gene matches: 7. This CDR3 spans 16 amino acids. Per germline, CDR1 SGHNT and CDR2 YYREEE (reference sequence). The CDR3 loop reads CASSSRAGGYTGELFF. DNA of the CDR3: TGTGCCAGCAGCTCGCGAGCAGGGGGCTACACCGGGGAGCTGTTTTTT.

This clonotype has a handful of counts. The gene calls are TRBV24-1 and TRBJ2-5; D call uncertain. Germline lookup yields CDR1 KGHDR and CDR2 SFDVKD. This CDR3 is built from 16 residues. The V end lost 0 bases, the J end lost 2 bases, and 12 bases lay between the germline ends. DNA of the CDR3: TGTGCCACCAGTGATTTGCGATCAGGCTCTCAAGAGACCCAGTACTTC. Its protein product is CATSDLRSGSQETQYF.

The CDR3 here is CASSALGGHEQYV. Here the CDR3 DNA reads TGTGCCAGCAGCGCCCTAGGGGGCCACGAGCAGTACGTC. This chain joins TRBV7-2 and TRBJ2-7; 7 nucleotides agree with TRBD1. Per the germline V gene, CDR1 is SGHTA and CDR2 is FQGNSA. Losses at the gene ends were 5 bases for V and 5 bases for J; bases not matched to a gene: 6. The CDR3 spans 13 residues.

The sample holds many counts of this clonotype. The V call is TRBV20-1, the J call TRBJ2-3, with TRBD1 matching over 7 bases. The CDR3 is made up of 16 amino acids. The V gene's germline CDR1 is DFQATT and CDR2 SNEGSKA (reference sequence). V shed 3 bases, J shed 2 bases, and the junction held 11 bases outside the gene matches. The CDR3 DNA reads as TGCAGTGCTAGGGGCCTGCCGGGACAGCCCACAGATACGCAGTATTTT. This encodes CSARGLPGQPTDTQYF.

This clonotype occurred many times. The chain recombines TRBV12-3 or TRBV12-4 with TRBJ1-2; no definite D call. The CDR3 covers 12 residues. V lost 5 bases and J 7 bases, leaving 11 bases between the germline ends. The CDR3 reads CASSRRASGYTF. The DNA of the CDR3 is TGTGCCAGCAGTCGAAGGGCCAGTGGCTACACCTTC.

This clonotype occurred many times. The chain links TRBV20-1 to TRBJ2-5, with 11 bases fitting TRBD2. The V gene's germline CDR1 is DFQATT and CDR2 SNEGSKA (reference sequence). This CDR3 has 16 amino acids. The trim removed 3 bases at V and 1 base at J, leaving 7 bases unmatched. DNA of the CDR3: TGCAGTGCTAGCCTTCCTAGCGGGGGGATCCAAGAGACCCAGTACTTC. Translating gives CSASLPSGGIQETQYF.

The table lists this clonotype with many counts. The CDR3 nucleotides read TGCGCCAGCAGCCCGGAACAGGGGAACACTGAAGCTTTCTTT. This codes for CASSPEQGNTEAFF. J is TRBJ1-1 and V is TRBV5-1, with D possibly TRBD1 on 6 matching bases. Trimming removed 4 bases at V and 1 base at J, with 11 bases between. CDR1 is SGHRS and CDR2 is YFSETQ in the germline V gene. This CDR3 region has 14 residues.

This clonotype was observed at least ten times. This chain uses TRBV7-9 with TRBJ2-7, with 7 bases matching TRBD2. Germline-derived CDR1 and CDR2 are SEHNR and FQNEAQ (reference sequence). The J segment lost 3 bases and the V segment lost 5 bases, leaving 13 bases of the junction unmatched. This CDR3 region has 16 residues. The CDR3 DNA is TGTGCCAGCAGCCTTCGGGGAGGGTCTTTCTACTACGAGCAGTACTTC. This gives the protein CASSLRGGSFYYEQYF.

J is TRBJ2-3 and V is TRBV20-1, with 9 bases matching TRBD1. In germline, CDR1 is DFQATT, CDR2 SNEGSKA (reference sequence). The CDR3 contains 12 residues. The V segment lost 7 bases and the J segment 1 base; nucleotides outside the gene matches: 0. This CDR3 is CSGTGGTDTQYF. In DNA form, the CDR3 reads TGCAGTGGGACAGGGGGCACAGATACGCAGTATTTT.

V and J are TRBV24-1 and TRBJ1-2; D may be TRBD1 (5 bases). Germline CDR1 KGHDR, CDR2 SFDVKD. V dropped 4 bases and J dropped 4 bases, with 24 bases sitting between them. The CDR3 loop spans 18 amino acids. The CDR3 DNA reads TGTGCCACCAGTGAGAATGGGGCCCGCGGCAGGGCTCGCTATGGCTACACCTTC. Translation: CATSENGARGRARYGYTF.

This clonotype has just a few counts. A much larger clone lies a single base off, so this may be a read error. The chain couples TRBV6-1 to TRBJ1-5; 7 bases are a match to TRBD1. CDR3 size: 15 residues. Germline lookup yields CDR1 MNHNS and CDR2 SASEGT. As DNA, the CDR3 is TGTGCCAGCAGTGTCCAGACAGGGTACAATCAGCCCCTGCATTTT. This gives the protein CASSVQTGYNQPLHF.

At least ten counts were recorded for this clonotype. This chain joins TRBV4-1 and TRBJ1-4; D is undetermined. Trimming removed 0 bases from V and 6 bases from J, with 14 bases in between. The CDR3 contains 16 residues. Germline V lookup: CDR1 MGHRA, CDR2 YSYEKL. The CDR3 DNA follows: TGCGCCAGCAGCCAAGAGGTAGCGGGTGGGGATGAAAAACTGTTTTTT. Its translation is CASSQEVAGGDEKLFF.

This clonotype was counted many times. The chain recombines TRBV7-2 with TRBJ1-1, with 7 nucleotides matching TRBD1. The CDR3 contains 15 residues. Losses at the gene ends were 0 bases for V and 7 bases for J; bases not matched to a gene: 8. Germline CDR1 and CDR2: SGHTA and FQGNSA. CDR3 nucleotides: TGTGCCAGCAGCTTAGCGGCAGGGGGAGCGGTTGAAGCTTTCTTT. It codes for CASSLAAGGAVEAFF.

Many counts were recorded for this clonotype. This chain links TRBV24-1 with TRBJ1-2, with a tentative D call TRBD1 (5 bases). Germline values: CDR1 KGHDR, CDR2 SFDVKD. The CDR3 extends over 15 amino acids. Trimming removed 8 bases at V and 4 bases at J, with 19 bases between. Here the CDR3 reads CATKDSDSRLYGYTF. The CDR3 coding sequence is TGTGCCACCAAGGACTCAGACAGTCGGCTCTATGGCTACACCTTC.

This clonotype was counted between two and nine times. A much bigger clone sits one base away, suggesting this may be a read error. J is TRBJ1-4 and V is TRBV7-2; D uncertain. The CDR3 is 14 residues long. CDR1 and CDR2 (germline): SGHTA, FQGNSA. V was cut by 5 bases and J by 8 bases, with 15 bases left in between. CDR3 DNA sequence: TGTGCCAGCAGCCGGGCAGCTTTTAAGGAAAAACTGTTTTTT. Amino acids: CASSRAAFKEKLFF.

Ten or more counts support this clonotype. This chain uses TRBV7-9 with TRBJ2-3; no clear D. Deletions cut 4 bases from V and 0 bases from J, with 5 bases between. Germline V gives CDR1 SEHNR, CDR2 FQNEAQ (reference sequence). The CDR3 loop spans 13 amino acids. The chain's CDR3 is CASSSTSTDTQYF. DNA of the CDR3: TGTGCCAGCAGCTCGACTAGCACAGATACGCAGTATTTT. The entire variable domain, with the rest obtained from reference TRBV7-9 and TRBJ2-3, is as follows: DTGVSQNPRHKITKRGQNVTFRCDPISEHNRLYWYRQTLGQGPEFLTYFQNEAQLEKSRLLSDRFSAERPKGSFSTLEIQRTEQGDSAMYLCASSSTSTDTQYFGPGTRLTVL.

This chain uses TRBV28 with TRBJ1-1; TRBD1 matches 7 bases. With V trimmed by 7 bases and J by 1 base, 6 bases remained unmatched. CDR1 is MDHEN and CDR2 is SYDVKM in the germline V gene. The CDR3 is 14 amino acids. CDR3 sequence (DNA): TGTGCCAGCAACCTACAGGGGTCGAACACTGAAGCTTTCTTT. Its translation is CASNLQGSNTEAFF.

J is TRBJ1-2 and V is TRBV19; D call uncertain. The V gene lost 6 bases and the J gene lost 12 bases, with 17 bases spanning the gap. This CDR3 has 12 amino acids. Germline V gives CDR1 LNHDA, CDR2 SQIVND (reference sequence). CDR3 DNA sequence: TGTGCCAGTAGCATGTCTATCTCTGGAAACACCTTC. It encodes CASSMSISGNTF.

This clonotype has ten or more counts. The V gene is TRBV12-3 or TRBV12-4, the J gene TRBJ2-1; D is uncertain. V was shortened by 7 bases and J by 9 bases, with 10 bases between the two germline ends. The CDR3 totals 11 residues. The CDR3 loop is CASTPGREQFF. The CDR3 DNA sequence: TGTGCCAGCACCCCAGGTCGTGAGCAGTTCTTC.